Following are 20 T cell receptor beta chains from one sample sequenced in a study of T-cell reconstitution after alpha-beta-depleted transplantation in children. Unique molecular identifiers were used to barcode this TCRbeta library. Via MiXCR, TCRdb re-called the PCR reads, giving one row per CDR3 protein. The sample holds some 390,000 distinct CDR3 sequences, around 20% seen once. The source material was PBMCs from the stem cell graft donor, sampled from the stem cell graft. Every receptor here comes from a human donor who donated a stem cell graft to a child with acute myeloid leukemia.

The rearrangement uses TRBV29-1 and TRBJ2-7; no clear D. The V gene lost 6 bases and the J gene lost 5 bases, with 17 bases spanning the gap. Germline CDR1 and CDR2: SQVTM and ANQGSEA. The CDR3 loop spans 13 amino acids. In DNA, the CDR3 is TGCAGCGTGGGAAGGGCAATTGGCCACGAGCAGTACTTC. Protein: CSVGRAIGHEQYF.

This clonotype has just one count. The CDR3: CASSYTRENPIYNEQFF. CDR3 nucleotide sequence: TGTGCCAGCAGCTATACCCGGGAGAACCCGATCTACAATGAGCAGTTCTTC. The chain is built from TRBV7-8 and TRBJ2-1; the D gene is possibly TRBD2 (6 bases). The V end was cut by 4 bases, the J end by 3 bases, with 19 bases between. The germline V gene has CDR1 SGHVS and CDR2 FQNEAQ. The CDR3 sequence is 17 residues long.

This clonotype was counted a few times. V and J are TRBV27 and TRBJ2-3; a possible D gene is TRBD2 (6 bases). From germline, CDR1 is MNHEY and CDR2 SMNVEV (reference sequence). V lost 6 bases, J lost 2 bases, and 18 bases lay in between. This CDR3 spans 16 amino acids. This chain's CDR3 is CASSGDPGSYTDTQYF. Here the CDR3 DNA reads TGTGCCAGCAGCGGTGATCCCGGGAGTTACACAGATACGCAGTATTTT.

The genes are TRBV12-3 or TRBV12-4 and TRBJ2-7; D may correspond to TRBD1 or TRBD2 (6 bases each). Deletions cut 3 bases from V and 2 bases from J, with 14 bases between. CDR3 length equals 15 residues. The CDR3 coding sequence is TGTGCCAGCAGTTTTGATAGGGGGGCAACCTACGAGCAGTACTTC. It translates to CASSFDRGATYEQYF.

This chain connects TRBV7-9 to TRBJ2-3; D is undetermined. The CDR3 covers 14 residues. V dropped 2 bases and J dropped 6 bases, with 12 bases sitting between them. Per the germline V gene, CDR1 is SEHNR and CDR2 is FQNEAQ (reference sequence). The CDR3 region has the DNA TGTGCCAGCAGCTTAATCGGCCGGAAGGATACGCAGTATTTT. Translation gives CASSLIGRKDTQYF.

This chain joins TRBV20-1 and TRBJ2-6, with D unclear. CDR1 and CDR2 from the germline V gene are DFQATT and SNEGSKA (reference sequence). This CDR3 has 17 amino acids. The CDR3 DNA is TGCAGCGCTGAAGGACGAACTCATACTTCTGGGGCCAACGTCCTGACTTTC. This codes for CSAEGRTHTSGANVLTF.

In this sample, this clonotype turned up a few times. The V call is TRBV28, the J call TRBJ2-7, with D perhaps matching TRBD1 (6 bases). Trimming removed 8 bases at V and 6 bases at J, with 17 bases between. This CDR3 comprises 13 residues. Germline CDR1 reads MDHEN; CDR2 reads SYDVKM. The CDR3, as DNA: TGTGCCAGCCAACAGGGCTTCGGATCCGAGCAGTACTTC. Encoded protein: CASQQGFGSEQYF.

This clonotype has just a few counts. The chain joins TRBV20-1 to TRBJ2-2; a weak D match, TRBD2 (6 bases). The CDR3 consists of 16 residues. Looked up from germline, CDR1 is DFQATT and CDR2 is SNEGSKA (reference sequence). V dropped 6 bases and J dropped 0 bases, with 17 bases sitting between them. The CDR3 spells CSATGKDYSNTGELFF. The CDR3 DNA follows: TGCAGTGCAACAGGCAAGGACTACTCGAACACCGGGGAGCTGTTTTTT.

This clonotype occurred a few times. The V call is TRBV20-1, the J call TRBJ2-6; D is tentatively TRBD1 or TRBD2 (5 bases each). The germline gives CDR1 DFQATT, CDR2 SNEGSKA (reference sequence). This CDR3 is built from 14 residues. Trimming shortened V by 0 bases and J by 2 bases, and 5 bases separated the two germline ends. The DNA of the CDR3 is TGCAGTGCTAGAGAGGGGGCTGGGGCCAACGTCCTGACTTTC. Encoded protein: CSAREGAGANVLTF.

This clonotype showed up many times. CDR3 in DNA: TGTGCCACCAGTGTTTACAATGAGCAGTTCTTC. It encodes CATSVYNEQFF. The chain carries TRBV24-1 and TRBJ2-1; D is ambiguous. With 5 bases removed from V and 4 bases from J, the gap between germline ends came to 2 bases. From germline, CDR1 is KGHDR and CDR2 SFDVKD. CDR3 length: 11 residues.

This clonotype was seen only a few times. In DNA form, the CDR3 reads TGCGCCAGCAGCCCATATTTAGCGGGAGGGTATGAGCAGTTCTTC. It specifies CASSPYLAGGYEQFF. The genes are TRBV5-1 and TRBJ2-1, with TRBD2 matching 11 bases. The germline V gene encodes CDR1 SGHRS and CDR2 YFSETQ. The CDR3 extends over 15 amino acids. Trimming cost V 4 bases and J 8 bases; bases outside gene matches: 8.

The chain links TRBV6-6 to TRBJ1-1; D uncertain. The CDR3 consists of 13 residues. V dropped 2 bases and J dropped 7 bases, with 11 bases sitting between them. CDR1 MNHNY and CDR2 SVGAGI come from the germline V gene (reference sequence). As DNA, the CDR3 is TGTGCCAGCAGTTACCCTTCGGACGGTGAAGCTTTCTTT. Encoded protein: CASSYPSDGEAFF.

This clonotype was found many times. This chain uses TRBV20-1 with TRBJ2-1; 7 bases align to TRBD2. J was trimmed by 3 bases and V by 0 bases; bases with no gene match: 5. Germline CDR1 and CDR2: DFQATT and SNEGSKA (reference sequence). The length of the CDR3 is 15 residues. Written as DNA, the CDR3 is TGCAGTGCTAGAGATCCTGGCGGGAGCTACAATGAGCAGTTCTTC. Translation gives CSARDPGGSYNEQFF.

This clonotype was observed at least ten times. The chain has TRBV12-3 or TRBV12-4 and TRBJ2-7; the D gene is possibly TRBD2 (5 bases). V lost 7 bases and J lost 3, with 19 bases in between. This CDR3 is 15 amino acids long. In nucleotides, the CDR3 is TGTGCCAGCAAGTCTAGGGCTAGCCTACTCTACGAGCAGTACTTC. Protein product: CASKSRASLLYEQYF.

As concerns this clonotype: A junction end diverges from the germline sequence, so it may reflect a read error. This chain uses TRBV7-7 with TRBJ2-5, with TRBD2 identical over 9 bases. CDR3 length: 15 amino acids. CDR1 and CDR2 (germline): SSHAT, FNYEAQ (reference sequence). The CDR3 nucleotides read TGTGCTAGCAGCTCCAAAGCGGGGGGACAAGAGACCCAGTACTTC. It translates to CASSSKAGGQETQYF.

This clonotype has ten or more counts. The V gene is TRBV29-1, the J gene TRBJ1-1, with D uncertain. The CDR3 loop spans 12 amino acids. CDR1 and CDR2 from the germline V gene are SQVTM and ANQGSEA. The germline V and J ends were trimmed by 4 bases and 4 bases, with 10 bases remaining between them. The CDR3 bases are TGCAGCGTTGGGGGAGGGTCCACTGAAGCTTTCTTT. Its translation: CSVGGGSTEAFF.

This clonotype was counted many times. This could be a read error, since a much larger clone is one nucleotide away. The chain uses TRBV7-2 and TRBJ2-7; D gene ambiguous. V lost 1 base, J lost 5 bases, and 3 bases lay in between. From germline, CDR1 is SGHTA and CDR2 FQGNSA. The CDR3 is 11 amino acids. The CDR3 bases are TGTGCCAGCAGCTTAGTCCACGAGCAGTACTTC. This encodes CASSLVHEQYF.

V and J are TRBV29-1 and TRBJ2-1, with D possibly TRBD2 on 6 matching bases. CDR1 SQVTM and CDR2 ANQGSEA come from the germline V gene. The V and J ends lost 2 bases and 4 bases respectively, with 24 bases between them. This CDR3 region has 18 residues. The CDR3 DNA reads TGCAGCGTTGAACGGGGCCTAGCGCAGGCCCCAAATTACAATGAGCAGTTCTTC. Protein: CSVERGLAQAPNYNEQFF.

This clonotype was detected only a few times. This chain uses TRBV6-1 with TRBJ2-1; 10 bases align to TRBD2. With 8 bases clipped from V and 4 bases from J, the junction kept 2 bases outside the gene matches. Looked up from germline, CDR1 is MNHNS and CDR2 is SASEGT. The CDR3 length is 13 residues. CDR3 loop: CASGLAEYNEQFF. Here the CDR3 DNA reads TGTGCCAGCGGACTAGCGGAGTACAATGAGCAGTTCTTC.

This rearrangement joins TRBV20-1 to TRBJ1-2; D unresolved. Trimming took off 0 bases at V and 6 bases at J, with 11 bases between the two ends. CDR1 DFQATT and CDR2 SNEGSKA come from the germline V gene (reference sequence). The CDR3 is 13 residues long. The CDR3 here is CSAREFTYHGYTF. In nucleotides, the CDR3 is TGCAGTGCTAGAGAGTTTACGTACCATGGCTACACCTTC.